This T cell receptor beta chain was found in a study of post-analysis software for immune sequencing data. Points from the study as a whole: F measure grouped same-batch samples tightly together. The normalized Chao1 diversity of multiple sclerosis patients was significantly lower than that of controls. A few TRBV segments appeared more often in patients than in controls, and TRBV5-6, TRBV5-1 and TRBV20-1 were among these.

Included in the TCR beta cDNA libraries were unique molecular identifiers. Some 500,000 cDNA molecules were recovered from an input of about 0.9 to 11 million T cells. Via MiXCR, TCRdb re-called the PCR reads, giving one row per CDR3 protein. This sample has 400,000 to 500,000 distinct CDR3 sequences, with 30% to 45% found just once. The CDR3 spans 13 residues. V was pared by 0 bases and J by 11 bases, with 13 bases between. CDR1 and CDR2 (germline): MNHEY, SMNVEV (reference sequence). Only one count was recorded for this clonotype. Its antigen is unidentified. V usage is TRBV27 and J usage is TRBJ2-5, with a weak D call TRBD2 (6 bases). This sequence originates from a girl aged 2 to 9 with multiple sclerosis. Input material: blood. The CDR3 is CASSLSYEGRQYF. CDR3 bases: TGTGCCAGCAGTTTATCGTACGAGGGGAGGCAGTACTTC.